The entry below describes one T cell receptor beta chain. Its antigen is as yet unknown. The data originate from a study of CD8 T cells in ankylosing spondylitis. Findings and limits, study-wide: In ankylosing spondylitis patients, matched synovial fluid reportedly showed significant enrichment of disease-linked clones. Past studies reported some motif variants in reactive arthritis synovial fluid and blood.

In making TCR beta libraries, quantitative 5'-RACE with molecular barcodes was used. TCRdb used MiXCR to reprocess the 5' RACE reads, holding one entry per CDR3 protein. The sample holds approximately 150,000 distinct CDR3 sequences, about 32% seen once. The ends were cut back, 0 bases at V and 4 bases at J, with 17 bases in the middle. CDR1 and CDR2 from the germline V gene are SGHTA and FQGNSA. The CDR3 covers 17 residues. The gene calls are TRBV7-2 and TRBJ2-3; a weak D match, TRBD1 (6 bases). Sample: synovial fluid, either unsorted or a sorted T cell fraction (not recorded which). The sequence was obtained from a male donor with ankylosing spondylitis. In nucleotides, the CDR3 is TGTGCCAGCAGCTTAGCGCATCGGGGACACCCCCCAGATACGCAGTATTTT. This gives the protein CASSLAHRGHPPDTQYF. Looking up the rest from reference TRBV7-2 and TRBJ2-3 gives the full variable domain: GAGVSQSPSNKVTEKGKDVELRCDPISGHTALYWYRQSLGQGLEFLIYFQGNSAPDKSGLPSDRFSAERTGGSVSTLTIQRTQQEDSAVYLCASSLAHRGHPPDTQYFGPGTRLTVL.